The 20 T cell receptor beta chains presented below share a single source sample, sequenced in a study of T cells in Graves' hyperthyroidism and ophthalmopathy. Amplified regions were TCR beta CDR3 sequences from RNA transcripts. Researchers ran a first-round RT-PCR on the TCR CDR3 using the HTBI primer set. TCRdb re-called the multiplex PCR reads through MiXCR, storing one row per CDR3 protein. Altogether some 550,000 distinct CDR3 sequences are present, roughly 15% being singletons, with the ten largest covering less than 3.5%. Sequenced: blood. These TCRs come from a woman aged 40 to 49 with Graves' ophthalmopathy.

As to this clonotype: This may be a read error: a much more frequent sequence differs by one nucleotide. The CDR3 does not end in the conserved phenylalanine or tryptophan, so this is likely a read error. The V gene is TRBV20-1, the J gene TRBJ2-7, with 8 bases fitting TRBD1. CDR1 and CDR2 (germline): DFQATT, SNEGSKA (reference sequence). The CDR3 consists of 15 residues. J was trimmed by 0 bases and V by 5 bases; bases with no gene match: 9. The CDR3 loop is CSAVHRGLSSYEQYS. The CDR3 DNA is TGCAGTGCTGTACACAGGGGGTTGAGCTCCTACGAGCAGTACTCC.

The V call is TRBV13, the J call TRBJ2-2; 8 bases line up with TRBD1. V lost 5 bases, J lost 4 bases, and 6 bases stayed unmatched. The CDR3 extends over 15 amino acids. Germline V gene sequence: CDR1 PRHDT, CDR2 FYEKMQ (reference sequence). CDR3 protein: CASSVTGGFTGELFF. The CDR3 DNA reads as TGTGCCAGCAGCGTAACAGGGGGATTCACCGGGGAGCTGTTTTTT.

This chain uses TRBV4-1 with TRBJ1-2; 7 nucleotides align to TRBD1. With V trimmed by 6 bases and J by 9 bases, 4 bases remained unmatched. This CDR3 comprises 11 residues. Per the germline V gene, CDR1 is MGHRA and CDR2 is YSYEKL. CDR3 protein: CASRETGSYTF. The CDR3 nucleotides are TGCGCCAGCAGAGAGACAGGGAGCTACACCTTC.

About this clonotype: A read error is possible here, since a much larger clone lies one base away. The J gene is TRBJ2-7, the V gene TRBV11-2; the match to TRBD1 covers 8 bases. The CDR3 runs 11 residues. Germline loops: CDR1 SGHAT, CDR2 FQNNGV. V lost 8 bases, J lost 6 bases, and 3 bases stayed unmatched. DNA of the CDR3: TGTGCCAGCGAGCAGGGGGCCGAGCAGTACTTC. Protein sequence: CASEQGAEQYF.

This clonotype showed up just a few times. This chain uses TRBV28 with TRBJ1-2; unclear D gene. Germline CDR1 reads MDHEN; CDR2 reads SYDVKM. The V end lost 3 bases, the J end lost 9 bases, and 14 bases lay between the germline ends. This CDR3 has 13 residues. The CDR3 bases are TGTGCCAGCAGTTTGGCACGGCCCCACAGCTACACCTTC. Protein: CASSLARPHSYTF.

This clonotype was detected only a few times. One end of the junction fails to match germline, which may point to a read error. The gene calls are TRBV2 and TRBJ2-7, with a possible D match to TRBD2 (6 bases). Germline CDR1 reads SNHLY; CDR2 reads FYNNEI. CDR3 size: 14 residues. CDR3 DNA sequence: TGTGCCAGCAGTGAAGGCGGGACCCTCTACGAGCGGTACTTC. Protein product: CASSEGGTLYERYF.

V usage is TRBV7-9 and J usage is TRBJ2-1; D is possibly TRBD2 (6 bases). V dropped 5 bases and J dropped 5 bases, with 10 bases sitting between them. The CDR3 consists of 13 residues. CDR1 and CDR2 from the germline V gene are SEHNR and FQNEAQ (reference sequence). In nucleotides, the CDR3 is TGTGCCAGCAGCCGGGACTTCGACAATGAGCAGTTCTTC. This encodes CASSRDFDNEQFF. The variable domain in full, with the rest retrieved from reference TRBV7-9 and TRBJ2-1, is DTGVSQNPRHKITKRGQNVTFRCDPISEHNRLYWYRQTLGQGPEFLTYFQNEAQLEKSRLLSDRFSAERPKGSFSTLEIQRTEQGDSAMYLCASSRDFDNEQFFGPGTRLTVL.

This clonotype was counted at least ten times. The gene calls are TRBV3-1 and TRBJ2-1, with 10 bases matching TRBD2. Unmatched junction bases numbered 17, after V lost 4 bases and J lost 5 bases. In germline, CDR1 is LGHDT, CDR2 YNNKEL (reference sequence). The CDR3 sequence is 19 residues long. This CDR3 is CASSLADPTLAGYNNEQFF. CDR3 bases: TGTGCCAGCAGCCTTGCGGATCCTACACTAGCGGGGTACAACAATGAGCAGTTCTTC.

There are a few counts of this clonotype. This chain joins TRBV29-1 and TRBJ2-7; D may match TRBD1 or TRBD2 (5 bases each). The CDR3 has 13 residues. Germline V gene data show CDR1 as SQVTM and CDR2 as ANQGSEA. V lost 3 bases, J lost 2 bases, and 11 bases lay in between. CDR3 nucleotides: TGCAGCGTTGATGGGGGTATGCCCTACGAGCAGTACTTC. Translated, it gives CSVDGGMPYEQYF.

This chain joins TRBV7-9 and TRBJ1-4, with 7 bases aligning to TRBD1. The germline V gene encodes CDR1 SEHNR and CDR2 FQNEAQ (reference sequence). Germline trimming cut 8 bases from V and 4 bases from J; bases unmatched to any gene: 4. This CDR3 region has 13 residues. CDR3 in amino acids: CASGDSLNEKLFF. As DNA, the CDR3 is TGTGCCAGCGGGGACAGCCTTAATGAAAAACTGTTTTTT.

This clonotype was observed a handful of times. Germline and junction disagree at one end, which may indicate a read error. The rearrangement joins TRBV29-1 to TRBJ2-3; TRBD2 agrees at 12 bases. Germline values: CDR1 SQVTM, CDR2 ANQGSEA. The CDR3 is 18 residues long. As DNA, the CDR3 is TGCAGCGTGGAAGGACTAGCGGGGAACACATACAGACGAGATACGCAGTATTTT. Protein sequence: CSVEGLAGNTYRRDTQYF.

The sample holds many counts of this clonotype. The chain joins TRBV2 to TRBJ1-5; D gene unclear. The V and J ends lost 0 bases and 3 bases respectively, with 6 bases between them. CDR1 and CDR2 (germline): SNHLY, FYNNEI. The CDR3 has 14 amino acids. CDR3 in amino acids: CASSEAGINQPQHF. The CDR3 DNA reads TGTGCCAGCAGTGAAGCCGGAATCAATCAGCCCCAGCATTTT. The full variable domain, its missing parts supplied by reference TRBV2 and TRBJ1-5, is EPEVTQTPSHQVTQMGQEVILRCVPISNHLYFYWYRQILGQKVEFLVSFYNNEISEKSEIFDDQFSVERPDGSNFTLKIRSTKLEDSAMYFCASSEAGINQPQHFGDGTRLSIL.

The CDR3 nucleotides are TGTGCCAGCAACCCTATGGGGGCCTTACACTCCTACGAGCAGTACTTC. This gives the protein CASNPMGALHSYEQYF. The chain has TRBV7-2 and TRBJ2-7; maybe TRBD1 (6 bases). CDR1 and CDR2 (germline): SGHTA, FQGNSA. The CDR3 loop spans 16 amino acids. Trimming took 7 bases from V and 0 from J, leaving 19 bases between them.

Only a few counts were recorded for this clonotype. The junction departs from the called germline gene at one end, perhaps through a read error. The V call is TRBV13, the J call TRBJ1-1; weak D call: TRBD1 (5 bases). Germline assignment: CDR1 PRHDT and CDR2 FYEKMQ (reference sequence). The CDR3 consists of 15 residues. CDR3 nucleotide sequence: TGTGCCGGCAGTTTCAGGGTCAATAAGAACACTGAAGCTTTCTTT. The encoded protein is CAGSFRVNKNTEAFF.

On this clonotype itself: A read error is possible here, since a much larger clone lies one base away. The chain combines TRBV30 with TRBJ2-3; D unresolved. CDR1 and CDR2 (germline): GTSNPN, SVGIG (reference sequence). The CDR3 is 13 amino acids. CDR3 sequence: CAWRTQSIDTQYF. CDR3 bases: TGTGCCTGGAGAACCCAGAGCATAGATACGCAGTATTTT.

This clonotype appeared many times. The chain carries TRBV11-2 and TRBJ1-1; D is undetermined. The length of the CDR3 is 13 residues. V lost 5 bases to trimming and J lost 3 bases, with 10 bases between them. CDR1 is SGHAT and CDR2 is FQNNGV in the germline V gene. The CDR3 DNA sequence: TGTGCCAGCAGCGCGATCGAGGACACTGAAGCTTTCTTT. Its protein is CASSAIEDTEAFF.

This clonotype was found many times. The CDR3, as DNA: TGTGCCAGCAGTGCAACTCGGACAGGAGGAAACAATGAGCAGTTCTTC. It is translated as CASSATRTGGNNEQFF. V usage is TRBV6-1 and J usage is TRBJ2-1, with TRBD1 matching over 7 bases. Trimming took 4 bases from V and 5 from J; bases not matched to a gene: 11. CDR1 MNHNS and CDR2 SASEGT come from the germline V gene. CDR3 length: 16 amino acids.

V usage is TRBV5-6 and J usage is TRBJ2-7; 8 positions agree with TRBD1. The CDR3 contains 15 residues. Germline V gene sequence: CDR1 SGHDT, CDR2 YYEEEE. V was pared by 0 bases and J by 0 bases, with 2 bases of the junction left unmatched. DNA of the CDR3: TGTGCCAGCAGCTTGGGGACAGGGAACTCCTACGAGCAGTACTTC. Translation: CASSLGTGNSYEQYF.

This clonotype showed up many times. V gene TRBV5-1 combines with J gene TRBJ2-7, with a tentative D call TRBD2 (5 bases). This CDR3 region has 15 residues. The V end was cut by 0 bases, the J end by 0 bases, with 10 bases between. The V gene's germline CDR1 is SGHRS and CDR2 YFSETQ. CDR3 amino acids: CASSLEADFSYEQYF. DNA of the CDR3: TGCGCCAGCAGCTTGGAAGCGGATTTCTCCTACGAGCAGTACTTC.

Concerning this clonotype: The germline gene is not matched at one end of the junction; a read error may be the cause. The J gene is TRBJ2-5, the V gene TRBV7-2; 8 positions agree with TRBD2. The CDR3 contains 13 residues. In germline, CDR1 is SGHTA, CDR2 FQGNSA. Here the CDR3 DNA reads TGTGCCAGCAGCTTAGTAAGGAGCGGGGGCCTCCACTTC. Protein sequence: CASSLVRSGGLHF. Drawing the rest from reference TRBV7-2 and TRBJ2-5, the complete variable domain is GAGVSQSPSNKVTEKGKDVELRCDPISGHTALYWYRQSLGQGLEFLIYFQGNSAPDKSGLPSDRFSAERTGGSVSTLTIQRTQQEDSAVYLCASSLVRSGGLHFGPGTRLLVL.